This TCR beta chain was retrieved from a study of graft-versus-host responses after intestinal transplantation (dated by TCRdb to about 2021). In the study overall: The transplants that recipients received were multivisceral, liver-intestinal, or isolated intestinal. Anti-thymocyte globulin induction was given to all recipients, followed by maintenance tacrolimus and steroids for approximately three years. The cohort enrolled about two dozen intestinal transplant recipients, one of whom was a retransplant, and a few patients without pretransplant specimens were excluded. Donor T cell macrochimerism was defined as a peak of at least 4% donor T cells among recipient peripheral blood mononuclear cells. Bulk TCR-beta CDR3 sequencing was used to track graft-versus-host and host-versus-graft alloreactive T cell clones in the graft, circulation and bone marrow after intestinal transplantation. Alloreactive clones were identified by sequencing pre-transplant mixed lymphocyte reaction products and comparing them with unstimulated pre-transplant donor and recipient T cells. Rather than being sequenced by the commercial service, samples from a few later patients were sequenced in-house on an Illumina MiSeq and processed with MiXCR.

Explained via the paper, the time point label denotes: cells obtained before transplantation from donor or recipient. CD3+CD4+ and CD3+CD8+ populations were FACS-sorted from unstimulated pre-transplant donor and recipient cells taken from spleen or lymph nodes. V and J are trimmed by 5 bases and 3 bases, and the gene matches miss 10 bases of the junction. The CDR3 numbers 15 residues from cysteine through phenylalanine. The sequence is cut down to CDR3 DNA, 45 bases in frame from base 1. In the germline V gene (reference sequence), CDR1 corresponds to SGHAT and CDR2 to FQDESV. Comment on this clone: The antigen it binds to is not known. No much larger clone exists at a distance of one base, and base qualities are not known.

Results and caveats for the whole study, not just this receptor: Conclusions were limited by the relatively low number and heterogeneity of intestinal transplant patients. Patients with donor T cell macrochimerism had high GvH to HvG T cell clonal ratios in their allografts. Early after transplant, declines in HvG clones were associated with peak levels of circulating GvH clones. GvH clones were detected in recipient bone marrow, and some appeared earlier in ileal mucosa or blood, consistent with an intestinal mucosal origin.

The method was the immunoSEQ multiplex PCR assay. For most patients, genomic DNA was isolated with the Qiagen DNeasy Blood and Tissue Kit and sent frozen to Adaptive Biotechnologies for TCR sequencing. Adaptive Biotechnologies carried out high-throughput TCR-beta CDR3 sequencing of genomic DNA for most patients. The authors' analysis ran thus. Adaptive's ImmunoSEQ software was the source of the TCR sequencing data for roughly 19 patients, while three other patients were processed with MiXCR and VDJtools. CD4 versus CD8 sorting errors were corrected by removing sequences found in both subsets at a frequency ratio below 5:1. CDR3 nucleotide sequences shared between donor and recipient were removed because their origin could not be assigned. At least 2-fold expansion over unstimulated cells and a minimum CFSE-low frequency of 0.002% (template counts) or 0.001% (read counts) were required for clones to be classified as alloreactive. A clone was considered mappable if detected in the sequenced pre-transplant spleen, lymph node, or MLR CFSE-low populations of the donor or recipient. Cumulative frequency of alloreactive clones was calculated as a percentage of all sequences weighted by copy number. TCRdb took this table from immuneACCESS and kept in-frame rearrangements with V and J called. Such tables lack part of the clones; where checked against another copy, unresolved V genes explain under half of the gap, and the rest is unexplained. V, J and clone size are those of that table, while D and trimming were read from the DNA. This sample has about 97,000 clones in its table, and 75% to 95% of those were observed once. Jointly, the top ten make up approximately 0.18% of the sample.

The rearranged segments are TRBV11-1 and TRBJ2-7, and 7 bases in between align with TRBD2. The material was unstimulated CD4+ T cells sorted from spleen or lymph node cells, obtained before transplant. The TCR comes from a human donor who was the organ donor for an intestinal transplant. CDR3 loop: CASSPIGTIGYEQYF. The sequenced DNA: TGTGCCAGCAGCCCAATAGGGACTATCGGCTACGAGCAGTACTTC.